Each of the 21 T cell receptor beta chains below was sequenced from the same sample in a study of blood T cell repertoires in COVID-19 (dated by TCRdb to 2018 to 2020). The library came from the immunoSEQ multiplex PCR assay. TCRdb obtained this table from immuneACCESS and retained in-frame rearrangements with V and J assigned. These tables miss some clones; where compared with another copy, unresolved V genes account for less than half of the shortfall, and the remainder is unexplained. The sample has fewer than 200,000 clones on record, 84% of them singletons. Roughly 12% of the sample rests with the top ten. The specimen sequenced was PBMCs or T cells enriched from blood (not recorded which). All receptors derive from a man aged 50 to 60 who had recovered from COVID-19.

The chain combines TRBV6-5 with TRBJ2-1; 8 bases map to TRBD2. Per the germline V gene, CDR1 is MNHEY and CDR2 is SVGAGI. The CDR3 has 15 amino acids. The junction had 8 bases not matched to a gene; V was cut back by 6 bases and J by 4 bases. The DNA of the CDR3 is TGTGCCAGCAGCCCCTCGGGGGGGGCTTACAATGAGCAGTTCTTC. It specifies CASSPSGGAYNEQFF.

In its sample, this clone was seen once. V gene TRBV7-2 combines with J gene TRBJ1-2; D uncertain. Trimming left V 1 base short and J 4 bases short, with 13 bases between. Germline V lookup: CDR1 SGHTA, CDR2 FQGNSA. The CDR3 is made up of 15 amino acids. CDR3 nucleotides: TGTGCCAGCAGCTTAGGCGGCTTTGTCGGCTATGGCTACACCTTC. This gives the protein CASSLGGFVGYGYTF. Variable domain in full (rest from reference TRBV7-2 and TRBJ1-2): GAGVSQSPSNKVTEKGKDVELRCDPISGHTALYWYRQSLGQGLEFLIYFQGNSAPDKSGLPSDRFSAERTGGSVSTLTIQRTQQEDSAVYLCASSLGGFVGYGYTFGSGTRLTVV.

The chain joins TRBV27 to TRBJ2-7, with D possibly being TRBD2 (6 bases). V lost 6 bases and J lost 7, with 22 bases in between. The germline V gene has CDR1 MNHEY and CDR2 SMNVEV (reference sequence). CDR3 length: 15 amino acids. CDR3 coding DNA: TGTGCCAGCAGCCGCGGGGCGGGACCCCTTACGGAGCAGTACTTC. Residues: CASSRGAGPLTEQYF.

The V gene is TRBV30, the J gene TRBJ1-6; 8 nucleotides align to TRBD1. This CDR3 contains 16 residues. The ends lost 2 bases at V and 13 bases at J; junction bases unmatched: 16. CDR1 GTSNPN and CDR2 SVGIG come from the germline V gene (reference sequence). CDR3 DNA sequence: TGTGCCTGGAGTTCTGACTGGGCAGGGGGCGCAGAGCCCCTCCACTTT. Residues: CAWSSDWAGGAEPLHF.

The chain uses TRBV19 and TRBJ2-3; D is unresolved. V gave up 6 bases and J gave up 0 bases, with 10 bases separating them. Germline V gene sequence: CDR1 LNHDA, CDR2 SQIVND (reference sequence). The CDR3 is 14 amino acids. The CDR3 reads CASRPATSTDTQYF. CDR3 in DNA: TGTGCCAGTAGACCTGCCACAAGCACAGATACGCAGTATTTT.

The V call is TRBV4-1, the J call TRBJ1-3; the D is unclear. CDR3 size: 16 residues. Trimming stripped 3 bases from V and 3 bases from J, with 15 bases between. The germline V gene encodes CDR1 MGHRA and CDR2 YSYEKL. The DNA of the CDR3 is TGCGCCAGCAGCCACGCACAGCGGGGTTATGGAAACACCATATATTTT. It encodes CASSHAQRGYGNTIYF.

This clone has only a few counts. The chain combines TRBV6-2 or TRBV6-3 with TRBJ1-2; maybe TRBD1 (5 bases). The CDR3 is made up of 15 amino acids. Germline V lookup: CDR1 MNHEY, CDR2 SVGEGT. Trimming took 0 bases from V and 3 from J, leaving 11 bases between them. CDR3 amino acids: CASSYSGGMYYGYTF. The CDR3 region has the DNA TGTGCCAGCAGTTACTCGGGGGGGATGTACTATGGCTACACCTTC.

CDR3 DNA sequence: TGTGCCAGCAGCCAAGCGACATCTGAAGCTTTCTTT. Translation gives CASSQATSEAFF. The chain recombines TRBV3-1 (or the pseudogene TRBV3-2) with TRBJ1-1, with D hard to call. Trimming cost V 1 base and J 6 bases, with 6 bases left between them. This CDR3 spans 12 amino acids. Germline loops: CDR1 LGHDT, CDR2 YNNKEL (reference sequence).

J is TRBJ2-4 and V is TRBV9; 7 nucleotides match TRBD1. Unmatched junction bases numbered 5, after V lost 0 bases and J lost 8 bases. Looked up from germline, CDR1 is SGDLS and CDR2 is YYNGEE. The CDR3 contains 14 residues. CDR3 region: CASSVGDRGDIQYF. The CDR3 nucleotides are TGTGCCAGCAGCGTAGGGGACAGAGGAGACATTCAGTACTTC. The whole variable domain, filled in from reference TRBV9 and TRBJ2-4, reads DSGVTQTPKHLITATGQRVTLRCSPRSGDLSVYWYQQSLDQGLQFLIQYYNGEERAKGNILERFSAQQFPDLHSELNLSSLELGDSALYFCASSVGDRGDIQYFGAGTRLSVL.

The chain uses TRBV11-1 and TRBJ1-2; TRBD1 aligns across 7 bases. The CDR3 is 14 residues long. Trimming took 5 bases from V and 3 from J; bases not matched to a gene: 6. The germline CDR1 and CDR2 sequences are SGHAT and FQDESV (reference sequence). CDR3 nucleotide sequence: TGTGCCAGCAGCCAGACAGGGTTGGACTATGGCTACACCTTC. Translating gives CASSQTGLDYGYTF.

The gene calls are TRBV28 and TRBJ1-6, with D possibly matching TRBD1 (6 bases). The CDR3 loop spans 15 amino acids. The V end lost 7 bases, the J end lost 7 bases, and 17 bases lay between the germline ends. The germline V gene has CDR1 MDHEN and CDR2 SYDVKM. The CDR3 region is CASTISGVGNSPLHF. DNA of the CDR3: TGTGCCAGCACCATATCAGGGGTAGGGAATTCACCCCTCCACTTT.

This chain connects TRBV12-3 or TRBV12-4 to TRBJ1-2; D unresolved. Between the trimmed V and J ends, which lost 2 bases and 1 base, there was a span of 5 bases. This CDR3 has 13 residues. CDR3 in amino acids: CASSLQVNYGYTF. CDR3 nucleotides: TGTGCCAGCAGTTTACAGGTTAACTATGGCTACACCTTC.

The chain uses TRBV7-9 and TRBJ2-7; 11 bases map to TRBD1. The CDR3 extends over 14 amino acids. With V trimmed by 5 bases and J by 4 bases, 4 bases remained unmatched. Germline V gives CDR1 SEHNR, CDR2 FQNEAQ (reference sequence). CDR3 sequence reads: CASSLRDRGYEQYF. The DNA for the CDR3 is TGTGCCAGCAGCCTAAGGGACAGGGGGTACGAGCAGTACTTC.

The rearrangement links TRBV2 to TRBJ2-3; possibly TRBD2 for D (6 bases). V lost 2 bases and J lost 1, with 10 bases in between. Looked up from germline, CDR1 is SNHLY and CDR2 is FYNNEI. This CDR3 has 15 residues. CDR3 sequence (DNA): TGTGCCAGCAGTGAAAGGAGGGGAGGCACAGATACGCAGTATTTT. Protein sequence: CASSERRGGTDTQYF.

V is TRBV5-4 and J is TRBJ2-3; TRBD1 aligns across 8 bases. CDR1 SGHNT and CDR2 YYREEE come from the germline V gene (reference sequence). This CDR3 contains 17 residues. With V trimmed by 0 bases and J by 7 bases, 13 bases remained unmatched. The CDR3 reads CASSLAKGQGIPNTQYF. In DNA, the CDR3 is TGTGCCAGCAGCTTGGCCAAAGGACAGGGTATTCCAAATACGCAGTATTTT.

The rearrangement links TRBV3-1 (or the pseudogene TRBV3-2) to TRBJ1-1; D uncertain. The CDR3 consists of 13 residues. V was clipped by 1 base and J by 8 bases, with 11 bases between them. Germline-derived CDR1 and CDR2 are LGHDT and YNNKEL (reference sequence). The CDR3 spells CASSQVEGTEAFF. As DNA, the CDR3 is TGTGCCAGCAGCCAAGTAGAGGGCACCGAAGCTTTCTTT.

The table lists this clone with a few counts. The gene calls are TRBV2 and TRBJ1-2, with a possible D match to TRBD1 (5 bases). The CDR3 runs 12 residues. V lost 4 bases and J lost 8, with 11 bases in between. The germline gives CDR1 SNHLY, CDR2 FYNNEI. The CDR3 region has the DNA TGTGCCAGCAGTGGTACAGGCGGCGGCTACACCTTC. Translation: CASSGTGGGYTF.

The chain uses TRBV11-2 and TRBJ2-3, with a possible D match to TRBD1 (6 bases). The CDR3 extends over 13 amino acids. Germline lookup yields CDR1 SGHAT and CDR2 FQNNGV. V was pared by 5 bases and J by 10 bases, with 16 bases between. The CDR3 loop is CASSPTGYAAQYF. Written as DNA, the CDR3 is TGTGCCAGCAGCCCGACAGGTTATGCTGCGCAGTATTTT.

In its sample, this clone was seen a few times. The gene calls are TRBV6-5 and TRBJ1-3; tentative D call: TRBD1 (6 bases). V was clipped by 6 bases and J by 3 bases, with 9 bases between them. This CDR3 is built from 13 residues. CDR1 MNHEY and CDR2 SVGAGI come from the germline V gene. CDR3 in DNA: TGTGCCAGCAGGGCAGGGGTTGGAAACACCATATATTTT. This codes for CASRAGVGNTIYF.

V usage is TRBV3-1 (or the pseudogene TRBV3-2) and J usage is TRBJ2-5; 11 nucleotides line up with TRBD2. Germline V gene lookup returns CDR1 LGHDT and CDR2 YNNKEL (reference sequence). The CDR3 sequence is 15 residues long. V shed 5 bases, J shed 7 bases, and the junction held 9 bases outside the gene matches. The CDR3 nucleotides are TGTGCCAGCAGCGAAGCCGGGACTAGCGGTCGGACCCAGTACTTC. Translated, it gives CASSEAGTSGRTQYF.

V gene TRBV18 combines with J gene TRBJ1-1, with 10 bases lining up with TRBD1. The V segment lost 6 bases and the J segment 0 bases; nucleotides outside the gene matches: 7. CDR1 is KGHSH and CDR2 is LQKENI in the germline V gene. CDR3 length: 16 residues. The CDR3 sequence is CASSPKGQGLNTEAFF. In DNA form, the CDR3 reads TGTGCCAGCTCCCCTAAGGGACAGGGGTTGAACACTGAAGCTTTCTTT.